These T cell receptor beta chains were read from a single sample in a study of OX40 agonist ivuxolimab in advanced cancers. Profiled with immunoSEQ multiplex PCR; TCRdb holds only in-frame clones, not every one. Of roughly 50,000 clones listed, 75% to 90% are singletons. The specimen was CD4+ or CD8+ T cells sorted from blood, collected in a trial of the OX40 agonist ivuxolimab. Receptors were obtained from an adult with an advanced solid tumor such as melanoma, head and neck, liver or kidney cancer. CDR3s include the opening cysteine and the closing phenylalanine or tryptophan. The D gene is left open where the match is weak. The size of a clone is reported for some rows only, either as once, few or many, or as a class for expanded clones.

abundance	d_gene	v_gene	j_gene	CDR3aa	CDR3nt
few	NA	TRBV15	TRBJ1-5	CATSRPNQPQHF	TGTGCCACCAGCAGACCTAATCAGCCCCAGCATTTT
NA	NA	TRBV10-3	TRBJ1-1	CAISESRGDTEAFF	TGTGCCATCAGTGAGAGTCGCGGGGACACTGAAGCTTTCTTT
NA	TRBD1	TRBV25-1	TRBJ1-4	CASSARGTGNEKLFF	TGTGCCAGCAGTGCACGTGGGACAGGGAATGAAAAACTGTTTTTT
NA	TRBD1	TRBV6-7	TRBJ1-4	CASSSPGQGAREKLFF	TGTGCCAGCAGTTCCCCGGGACAGGGGGCGCGTGAAAAACTGTTTTTT
few	TRBD2	TRBV30	TRBJ2-2	CAREVAGLTGELFF	TGTGCCCGGGAGGTTGCAGGGTTGACCGGGGAGCTGTTTTTT
NA	NA	TRBV30	TRBJ1-3	CAWSVGPPSGNTIYF	TGTGCCTGGAGTGTAGGCCCCCCTTCTGGAAACACCATATATTTT
NA	TRBD2	TRBV7-2	TRBJ2-5	CASSFLGGGGETQYF	TGTGCCAGCAGCTTCCTCGGGGGGGGAGGTGAGACCCAGTACTTC
NA	NA	TRBV6-5	TRBJ2-7	CASAGTYEQYF	TGTGCCAGTGCAGGGACCTACGAGCAGTACTTC
once	TRBD2	TRBV12-5	TRBJ2-1	CASGIAGGYNEQFF	TGTGCTAGTGGAATAGCGGGGGGGTACAATGAGCAGTTCTTC
once	NA	TRBV2	TRBJ1-1	CASSPSSINTEAFF	TGTGCCAGCAGCCCGTCCAGCATAAACACTGAAGCTTTCTTT
NA	TRBD2	TRBV5-1	TRBJ2-1	CASSLGTSGRGGEQFF	TGCGCCAGCAGCTTGGGGACTAGCGGGAGGGGAGGGGAGCAGTTCTTC
NA	NA	TRBV30	TRBJ2-2	CAWSGRRANTGELFF	TGTGCCTGGAGTGGGCGCAGGGCGAACACCGGGGAGCTGTTTTTT
NA	NA	TRBV5-5	TRBJ2-2	CASSFLGANTGELFF	TGTGCCAGCAGCTTTCTGGGGGCGAACACCGGGGAGCTGTTTTTT
NA	NA	TRBV19	TRBJ1-4	CASSIESRGREKLFF	TGTGCCAGTAGTATAGAGTCTCGGGGACGTGAAAAACTGTTTTTT
NA	NA	TRBV12-5	TRBJ2-2	CASAPRGLNTGELFF	TGTGCTAGTGCCCCCCGGGGGTTGAACACCGGGGAGCTGTTTTTT
NA	NA	TRBV11-2	TRBJ2-3	CASSLAARDTQYF	TGTGCCAGCAGCCTGGCGGCAAGGGATACGCAGTATTTT
NA	NA	TRBV6-1	TRBJ2-2	CATGLSTGELFF	TGTGCCACGGGGCTGTCCACCGGGGAGCTGTTTTTT
NA	TRBD1	TRBV6-1	TRBJ1-1	CAGRQGLEYTEAFF	TGTGCCGGACGACAGGGGTTGGAGTACACTGAAGCTTTCTTT
NA	NA	TRBV2	TRBJ2-7	CASSEARAGAAEQYF	TGTGCCAGCAGTGAAGCGCGGGCGGGGGCAGCCGAGCAGTACTTC
once	TRBD1	TRBV10-3	TRBJ2-1	CAASPGQGPHEQFF	TGTGCCGCCTCGCCAGGACAGGGGCCCCATGAGCAGTTCTTC
NA	TRBD1	TRBV7-6	TRBJ1-3	CASTLSGGSSGNTIYF	TGTGCCAGCACCTTATCAGGGGGAAGCTCTGGAAACACCATATATTTT
NA	NA	TRBV20-1	TRBJ1-1	CSASPETEAFF	TGCAGTGCTAGCCCGGAGACTGAAGCTTTCTTT
NA	NA	TRBV29-1	TRBJ2-3	CSVESGVSTDTQYF	TGCAGCGTTGAGTCTGGTGTTAGCACAGATACGCAGTATTTT
NA	NA	TRBV15	TRBJ2-1	CATSRDLNGVSYNEQFF	TGTGCCACCAGCAGAGATCTTAACGGGGTTTCCTACAATGAGCAGTTCTTC
NA	TRBD1	TRBV2	TRBJ2-2	CASGGQGFTGELFF	TGTGCCAGCGGAGGACAGGGCTTCACCGGGGAGCTGTTTTTT
NA	TRBD1	TRBV10-3	TRBJ1-1	CAISFGQGAPPNTEAFF	TGTGCCATCAGTTTCGGACAGGGGGCGCCCCCGAACACTGAAGCTTTCTTT
NA	TRBD1	TRBV10-3	TRBJ2-7	CAIRTGTERYEQYF	TGTGCCATCAGAACCGGGACAGAGCGCTACGAGCAGTACTTC
NA	NA	TRBV15	TRBJ1-1	CATSREWADTEAFF	TGTGCCACCAGCAGAGAATGGGCGGACACTGAAGCTTTCTTT
NA	NA	TRBV2	TRBJ2-1	CASTPEAGRLNEQFF	TGTGCCAGCACCCCTGAGGCAGGTAGGCTTAATGAGCAGTTCTTC
NA	NA	TRBV6-1	TRBJ2-3	CASSEGSGGGGEDTQYF	TGTGCCAGCAGTGAAGGAAGTGGTGGAGGGGGCGAAGATACGCAGTATTTT
NA	TRBD1	TRBV9	TRBJ2-5	CASSFREGAGETQYF	TGTGCCAGCAGCTTTAGAGAGGGGGCCGGTGAGACCCAGTACTTC
NA	TRBD1	TRBV6-1	TRBJ1-5	CASSETGGLRVNQPQHF	TGTGCCAGCAGTGAAACAGGGGGGCTCAGGGTTAATCAGCCCCAGCATTTT
NA	NA	TRBV10-3	TRBJ2-5	CAISERSETQYF	TGTGCCATCAGTGAGCGCTCAGAGACCCAGTACTTC
NA	TRBD1	TRBV30	TRBJ2-7	CASSPGQRLHF	TGTGCCAGTTCCCCGGGACAGCGCCTGCACTTC
NA	NA	TRBV2	TRBJ2-7	CASSDYEQYF	TGTGCCAGCAGTGACTACGAGCAGTACTTC
NA	NA	TRBV19	TRBJ2-1	CASSIGRIDPHNEQFF	TGTGCCAGTAGTATAGGAAGGATCGACCCACACAATGAGCAGTTCTTC
NA	NA	TRBV6-5	TRBJ2-1	CASRFLKEGHGEQFF	TGTGCCAGCAGGTTTCTCAAGGAGGGGCACGGTGAGCAGTTCTTC
once	TRBD1	TRBV25-1	TRBJ1-1	CASSAQGGWDTEAFF	TGTGCCAGCAGTGCCCAGGGGGGGTGGGACACTGAAGCTTTCTTT
once	NA	TRBV2	TRBJ1-1	CASSEWKANTEAFF	TGTGCCAGCAGTGAATGGAAAGCGAACACTGAAGCTTTCTTT
NA	NA	TRBV6-5	TRBJ2-5	CASSYTTFRGETQYF	TGTGCCAGCAGTTACACTACCTTTAGGGGGGAGACCCAGTACTTC
NA	TRBD1	TRBV4-1	TRBJ2-1	CASSQDQGAVNEQFF	TGCGCCAGCAGCCAAGATCAGGGGGCGGTCAATGAGCAGTTCTTC
NA	TRBD2	TRBV5-6	TRBJ2-1	CASSLVLAGANEQFF	TGTGCCAGCAGCTTGGTGCTAGCGGGAGCCAATGAGCAGTTCTTC
NA	NA	TRBV11-2	TRBJ2-2	CASSLGLWNTGELFF	TGTGCCAGCAGCCTTGGACTCTGGAACACCGGGGAGCTGTTTTTT
NA	TRBD2	TRBV2	TRBJ2-3	CASSERREVTQYF	TGTGCCAGCAGTGAACGGCGGGAGGTTACGCAGTATTTT
NA	NA	TRBV14	TRBJ2-7	CASSQDKRYEQYF	TGTGCCAGCAGCCAAGATAAAAGATACGAGCAGTACTTC